These 11 T cell receptor beta chains share one sample of origin, sequenced in a study of beta chain features in type 1 diabetes. General observations from the study: Shortening of TCRB CDR3s, moderate but significant, appeared in all four CD4+ subsets of Type 1 diabetes patients.

Expressed TCRB transcripts were sequenced because the entire RNA isolate underwent reverse transcription. Sequenced by immunoSEQ multiplex PCR; TCRdb stores in-frame clones only, minus some. This table holds about 370,000 clones, 8% to 10% found once. Antigen specificity for these receptors is unknown. Sequenced: central memory CD4+ T cells from blood. These receptors came from a man aged 30 to 39 with type 1 diabetes.

This clone was counted a few times. The chain joins TRBV2 to TRBJ1-5; maybe TRBD1 (6 bases). CDR3 size: 14 residues. V lost 1 base, J lost 7 bases, and 11 bases lay in between. Per germline, CDR1 SNHLY and CDR2 FYNNEI. In DNA form, the CDR3 reads TGTGCCAGCAGTGAAGAAGCGGGGGGCCAGCCCCAGCATTTT. Protein: CASSEEAGGQPQHF.

V and J are TRBV11-2 and TRBJ2-7; 14 nucleotides match TRBD2. The CDR3 is 17 amino acids. V lost 5 bases to trimming and J lost 0 bases; unmatched junction nucleotides: 6. The germline V gene encodes CDR1 SGHAT and CDR2 FQNNGV. CDR3 bases: TGTGCCAGCAGCCGGACTAGCGGGGGGTCGAGCTCCTACGAGCAGTACTTC. Encoded protein: CASSRTSGGSSSYEQYF.

The table lists this clone with a few counts. The chain combines TRBV4-2 with TRBJ2-7; unclear D gene. Looked up from germline, CDR1 is LGHNA and CDR2 is YNFKEQ. The V end lost 1 base, the J end lost 3 bases, and 10 bases lay between the germline ends. The CDR3 runs to 14 residues. The CDR3 bases are TGTGCCAGCAGCCAAGGACCCGTTCGCTACGAGCAGTACTTC. This gives the protein CASSQGPVRYEQYF.

This clone turned up a few times. Written as DNA, the CDR3 is TGTGCCAGCAGTCGCCGGACTAGCGGGAGCTACGAGCAGTACTTC. This translates into CASSRRTSGSYEQYF. J is TRBJ2-7 and V is TRBV6-1; 13 bases map to TRBD2. CDR3 length equals 15 residues. V shed 5 bases and J 3 bases; nucleotides not matched to a gene: 4. Germline V gene data show CDR1 as MNHNS and CDR2 as SASEGT.

In its sample, this clone was seen a few times. The V call is TRBV5-1, the J call TRBJ2-2; 7 positions match TRBD2. The trim removed 0 bases at V and 3 bases at J, leaving 2 bases unmatched. Germline V gives CDR1 SGHRS, CDR2 YFSETQ. The CDR3 is made up of 15 amino acids. This CDR3 reads CASSLGTSYTGELFF. The CDR3 DNA reads as TGCGCCAGCAGCTTGGGGACTAGTTACACCGGGGAGCTGTTTTTT.

In DNA form, the CDR3 reads TGCGCCAGCAGCCGGTTCCGAGGGGGAAACACTGAAGCTTTCTTT. The encoded protein is CASSRFRGGNTEAFF. The chain has TRBV4-3 and TRBJ1-1; tentatively, D is TRBD1 (6 bases). V was cut by 4 bases and J by 2 bases, with 14 bases left in between. The CDR3 has 15 residues. The germline gives CDR1 LGHNA, CDR2 YSLEER.

With respect to this clone: At one of its ends the junction is not consistent with the germline gene, which may arise from a read error. This chain joins TRBV4-1 and TRBJ2-2; 14 bases are a match to TRBD2. This CDR3 contains 16 residues. Germline CDR1 is MGHRA and CDR2 is YSYEKL. In DNA, the CDR3 is TGTGCCAGCAGGGGACTAGCGGGAGTAGAGTCCGGGGAGCTGTTTTTT. Its protein is CASRGLAGVESGELFF.

This clone has more than one count but fewer than ten. V is TRBV7-2 and J is TRBJ2-2; 8 bases map to TRBD1. Germline V lookup: CDR1 SGHTA, CDR2 FQGNSA. Losses at the gene ends were 6 bases for V and 2 bases for J; bases not matched to a gene: 8. CDR3 size: 16 residues. CDR3 in amino acids: CASRTLDRENTGELFF. CDR3 bases: TGTGCCAGCAGGACTCTGGACAGGGAAAACACCGGGGAGCTGTTTTTT.

This clone has only a few counts. CDR3 nucleotides: TGTGCCAGTACTCCGGGACAGAATAACTATGGCTACACCTTC. As protein: CASTPGQNNYGYTF. J is TRBJ1-2 and V is TRBV19, with TRBD1 matching 7 bases. The CDR3 length is 14 residues. Germline CDR1 is LNHDA and CDR2 is SQIVND (reference sequence). Unmatched junction bases numbered 6, after V lost 7 bases and J lost 1 base. The complete variable domain, with remaining parts taken from reference TRBV19 and TRBJ1-2, reads DGGITQSPKYLFRKEGQNVTLSCEQNLNHDAMYWYRQDPGQGLRLIYYSQIVNDFQKGDIAEGYSVSREKKESFPLTVTSAQKNPTAFYLCASTPGQNNYGYTFGSGTRLTVV.

In its sample, this clone was seen many times. The genes are TRBV18 and TRBJ2-5; D call uncertain. This CDR3 is 15 amino acids long. CDR1 is KGHSH, CDR2 LQKENI, per germline. Trimming cost V 0 bases and J 4 bases, with 12 bases left between them. The CDR3 reads CASSPPRRMRETQYF. The DNA for the CDR3 is TGTGCCAGCTCACCACCGCGCAGGATGAGAGAGACCCAGTACTTC. Together with reference TRBV18 and TRBJ2-5, the CDR3 gives the full variable domain: NAGVMQNPRHLVRRRGQEARLRCSPMKGHSHVYWYRQLPEEGLKFMVYLQKENIIDESGMPKERFSAEFPKEGPSILRIQQVVRGDSAAYFCASSPPRRMRETQYFGPGTRLLVL.

This clone turned up a few times. The chain employs TRBV4-3 and TRBJ2-3; D call uncertain. Germline V gene sequence: CDR1 LGHNA, CDR2 YSLEER. This CDR3 comprises 17 residues. V was clipped by 0 bases and J by 6 bases, with 19 bases between them. As DNA, the CDR3 is TGCGCCAGCAGCCAAGATGCCCCGGCTAGAGTTTCGGATACGCAGTATTTT. Translation: CASSQDAPARVSDTQYF.